This T cell receptor beta chain was retrieved from a study of shared clonotypes between healthy human individuals. Study-level background: Per donor, CD8 memory used one plate, CD8 naive used two, CD4 memory used three and CD4 naive used three.

Notes on this clone: Its specificity is not known.

V shed 2 bases and J shed 2 bases, with 10 bases lying between them. CDR1 SGHAT and CDR2 FQNNGV come from the germline V gene. The length of the CDR3 is 14 residues. Study-level findings and limits: The sole specimen, blood, was sampled, and tissue repertoires likely differ.

Sequenced by immunoSEQ multiplex PCR; TCRdb stores in-frame clones only, minus some. The sample consists of 2.3 million or so clones, 80% to 95% of them appearing once. This TCR was recovered from a man aged 18 to 29 in good health. Some clones in this sample may be carry-over from other donors' samples. Sequencing used naive CD4+ T cells from PBMCs. Noted subset: CD45RA+ positively selected. The gene calls are TRBV11-2 and TRBJ2-7; D remains unclear. In nucleotides, the CDR3 is TGTGCCAGCAGCTTATCAGCAGGAGCCTACGAGCAGTACTTC. Translation: CASSLSAGAYEQYF. Full variable domain (remainder filled in from reference TRBV11-2 and TRBJ2-7): EAGVAQSPRYKIIEKRQSVAFWCNPISGHATLYWYQQILGQGPKLLIQFQNNGVVDDSQLPKDRFSAERLKGVDSTLKIQPAKLEDSAVYLCASSLSAGAYEQYFGPGTRLTVT.